The present T cell receptor beta chain was sequenced within a study of radiation and T cells in renal cell carcinoma. The treatment is: 15 Gy SBRT to primary tumor, nephrectomy 4 weeks later. Germline V CDR1 and CDR2: SGHRS, YFSETQ. Trimming cost V 4 bases and J 3 bases; bases outside gene matches: 9. The CDR3 consists of 17 residues. Profiling relied on immunoSEQ multiplex PCR, and the TCRdb table lists in-frame clones only, not all of them. This sample carries around 9,200 clones, roughly 55% of them seen once, and the ten largest clones take less than 20%. Sequenced material: tumor tissue, taken from a patient whose treatment included radiotherapy and nephrectomy. The chain is built from TRBV5-1 and TRBJ2-7; 14 nucleotides align to TRBD2. This sequence originates from a man in his 60s with renal cell carcinoma. CDR3 nucleotide sequence: TGCGCCAGCAGCCCCGGACTAGCGGGAGGTACGGACTACGAGCAGTACTTC. Translating it yields CASSPGLAGGTDYEQYF.